These 21 T cell receptor beta chains were sequenced from one sample in a study of shared clonotypes between healthy human individuals. The protocol was immunoSEQ multiplex PCR, while the TCRdb copy is restricted to in-frame clones and leaves out a portion. The repertoire consists of fewer than 700,000 clones, with around 77% occurring once and the leading ten covering approximately 12%. Material: PBMCs. The receptors were sampled from a woman between 40 and 55 years old in good health. Some clones in this sample may be carry-over from other donors' samples.

The gene calls are TRBV19 and TRBJ1-1, with D possibly matching TRBD1 (6 bases). V lost 3 bases and J lost 6, with 17 bases in between. The CDR3 contains 15 residues. From germline, CDR1 is LNHDA and CDR2 SQIVND (reference sequence). In DNA form, the CDR3 reads TGTGCCAGTAGTATTGGCGGGGGCACGGGTGCTGAAGCTTTCTTT. It is translated as CASSIGGGTGAEAFF.

The chain links TRBV6-1 to TRBJ2-7, with TRBD2 matching over 13 bases. CDR3 size: 15 residues. Germline V gives CDR1 MNHNS, CDR2 SASEGT. V shed 6 bases and J 7 bases; nucleotides not matched to a gene: 9. CDR3 loop: CASRESLAGGKEQYF. For the CDR3, the DNA is TGTGCCAGCAGAGAATCACTAGCGGGAGGGAAAGAGCAGTACTTC.

The chain uses TRBV2 and TRBJ2-1, with D perhaps given as TRBD1 or TRBD2 (5 bases each). There are 14 residues in the CDR3. V was cut by 8 bases and J by 6 bases, with 17 bases left in between. Per the germline V gene, CDR1 is SNHLY and CDR2 is FYNNEI. The CDR3, as DNA: TGTGCCAGCCCGAGGGGCCTAGCCCCCAATGAGCAGTTCTTC. It is translated as CASPRGLAPNEQFF.

Only one count was recorded for this clone. The chain employs TRBV4-3 and TRBJ2-1; D unresolved. Trimming shortened V by 0 bases and J by 0 bases, and 3 bases separated the two germline ends. The CDR3 spans 14 residues. Per the germline V gene, CDR1 is LGHNA and CDR2 is YSLEER. The CDR3 region has the DNA TGCGCCAGCAGCCAAGAAAACTCCTACAATGAGCAGTTCTTC. It is translated as CASSQENSYNEQFF.

The J gene is TRBJ2-3, the V gene TRBV7-9; 7 bases are a match to TRBD1. Germline loops: CDR1 SEHNR, CDR2 FQNEAQ (reference sequence). V lost 4 bases and J lost 2; bases outside the gene matches: 6. This CDR3 is built from 15 residues. The CDR3 reads CASSSPGQNTDTQYF. DNA for the CDR3: TGTGCCAGCAGCTCGCCGGGACAGAACACAGATACGCAGTATTTT.

This clone was observed a few times. The chain recombines TRBV10-2 with TRBJ1-4; D call uncertain. The CDR3 consists of 12 residues. V was cut by 2 bases and J by 11 bases, with 9 bases left in between. Looked up from germline, CDR1 is WSHSY and CDR2 is SAAADI. CDR3 sequence reads: CASSEGIGKLFF. For the CDR3, the DNA is TGCGCCAGCAGTGAGGGTATAGGGAAACTGTTTTTT.

V usage is TRBV6-5 and J usage is TRBJ2-7; D might be TRBD1 (7 bases). This CDR3 is 14 amino acids long. V was pared by 5 bases and J by 6 bases, with 17 bases between. Germline V gene data show CDR1 as MNHEY and CDR2 as SVGAGI. CDR3 loop: CASSPGGSVGEQYF. CDR3 in DNA: TGTGCCAGCAGTCCAGGGGGGAGTGTCGGCGAGCAGTACTTC.

The chain links TRBV11-1 to TRBJ1-1; no clear D gene. The CDR3 has 13 residues. Germline assignment: CDR1 SGHAT and CDR2 FQDESV (reference sequence). V gave up 3 bases and J gave up 2 bases, with 7 bases separating them. For the CDR3, the DNA is TGTGCCAGCAGCTTCGCCCCAAACACTGAAGCTTTCTTT. This translates into CASSFAPNTEAFF.

DNA for the CDR3: TGTGCCAGCAGCCAAGACACAGGGGCGAACTATGGCTACACCTTC. Translating it yields CASSQDTGANYGYTF. V and J are TRBV4-2 and TRBJ1-2; 7 bases are shared with TRBD1. The trim removed 0 bases at V and 2 bases at J, leaving 3 bases unmatched. The CDR3 has 15 amino acids. Germline values: CDR1 LGHNA, CDR2 YNFKEQ.

The V gene is TRBV25-1, the J gene TRBJ2-5; D is ambiguous. The J call is doubtful: the DNA matches TRBJ2-7 better. This CDR3 has 13 residues. CDR1 is MGHDK, CDR2 SYGVNS, per germline. Here the CDR3 reads CASSGHGIDEQYF. In nucleotides, the CDR3 is TGTGCCAGCAGTGGGCATGGAATTGACGAGCAGTACTTC.

The genes are TRBV5-1 and TRBJ1-2, with no clear D. The germline V gene encodes CDR1 SGHRS and CDR2 YFSETQ. This CDR3 is built from 14 residues. V gave up 0 bases and J gave up 3 bases, with 9 bases separating them. This chain's CDR3 is CASSLAGSDYGYTF. The CDR3 bases are TGCGCCAGCAGCTTGGCCGGGTCGGACTATGGCTACACCTTC.

The V and J genes are TRBV7-2 and TRBJ2-7, with a tentative D call TRBD1 (6 bases). From germline, CDR1 is SGHTA and CDR2 FQGNSA. The CDR3 is made up of 11 amino acids. V lost 8 bases and J 6 bases, leaving 11 bases between the germline ends. This CDR3 reads CASGGFREQYF. The CDR3 DNA reads TGTGCCAGCGGGGGCTTCCGCGAGCAGTACTTC. Variable domain in full (rest from reference TRBV7-2 and TRBJ2-7): GAGVSQSPSNKVTEKGKDVELRCDPISGHTALYWYRQSLGQGLEFLIYFQGNSAPDKSGLPSDRFSAERTGGSVSTLTIQRTQQEDSAVYLCASGGFREQYFGPGTRLTVT.

With regard to this clone: The sample has other DNA sequences that encode this CDR3 too. The chain is built from TRBV28 and TRBJ2-3; no definite D call. The CDR3 covers 13 residues. Trimming shortened V by 5 bases and J by 0 bases, and 6 bases separated the two germline ends. The V gene's germline CDR1 is MDHEN and CDR2 SYDVKM. The CDR3 DNA reads as TGTGCCAGCAGTCCACCAAGCACAGATACGCAGTATTTT. Protein sequence: CASSPPSTDTQYF. Full variable domain (outside the CDR3, taken from reference TRBV28 and TRBJ2-3): DVKVTQSSRYLVKRTGEKVFLECVQDMDHENMFWYRQDPGLGLRLIYFSYDVKMKEKGDIPEGYSVSREKKERFSLILESASTNQTSMYLCASSPPSTDTQYFGPGTRLTVL.

The chain uses TRBV6-8 and TRBJ1-2; D gene ambiguous. Trimming cost V 9 bases and J 11 bases, with 16 bases left between them. The CDR3 covers 11 residues. Per germline, CDR1 MNHGY and CDR2 SAAAGT. The CDR3: CARQGKGGYTF. In nucleotides, the CDR3 is TGTGCCAGGCAAGGGAAAGGTGGGTACACCTTC.

The rearrangement uses TRBV4-2 and TRBJ2-7; D remains unclear. This CDR3 region has 12 residues. The germline V and J ends were trimmed by 0 bases and 4 bases, with 4 bases remaining between them. Germline V gene sequence: CDR1 LGHNA, CDR2 YNFKEQ. This chain's CDR3 is CASSQDVYEQYF. The CDR3 DNA reads as TGTGCCAGCAGCCAAGACGTGTACGAGCAGTACTTC.

The rearrangement uses TRBV9 and TRBJ2-2; 7 nucleotides line up with TRBD2. Germline V lookup: CDR1 SGDLS, CDR2 YYNGEE. Trimming at V came to 0 bases and at J to 8 bases, leaving 4 bases not matched to a gene. CDR3 size: 14 residues. The CDR3, as DNA: TGTGCCAGCAGCGTAGGGGAGCGGGAAGGGGAGCTGTTTTTT. Protein: CASSVGEREGELFF.

A few counts support this clone. V is TRBV27 and J is TRBJ2-1; the match to TRBD1 covers 10 bases. Trimming removed 6 bases from V and 3 bases from J; junction bases left unmatched: 8. Looked up from germline, CDR1 is MNHEY and CDR2 is SMNVEV (reference sequence). This CDR3 has 16 residues. CDR3 nucleotide sequence: TGTGCCAGCAGGAAGGCCCGGGACAGGGGCTACAATGAGCAGTTCTTC. It translates to CASRKARDRGYNEQFF.

The chain recombines TRBV4-1 with TRBJ2-5; possibly TRBD1 or TRBD2 for D (5 bases each). The germline V and J ends were trimmed by 0 bases and 10 bases, with 21 bases remaining between them. The CDR3 length is 16 residues. The germline V gene encodes CDR1 MGHRA and CDR2 YSYEKL. Here the CDR3 reads CASSQDPGSPREGQYF. In DNA, the CDR3 is TGCGCCAGCAGCCAAGATCCAGGGTCGCCAAGAGAGGGCCAGTACTTC.

This sequence joins TRBV19 and TRBJ1-5, with a possible D match to TRBD1 (5 bases). The CDR3 is 15 residues long. Trimming left V 7 bases short and J 2 bases short, with 15 bases between. CDR1 is LNHDA, CDR2 SQIVND, per germline (reference sequence). CDR3 sequence: CASTRDRVGNQPQHF. The DNA for the CDR3 is TGTGCCAGTACCCGGGACCGGGTCGGCAATCAGCCCCAGCATTTT.

This chain uses TRBV9 with TRBJ2-2; perhaps TRBD2 as D (5 bases). V lost 0 bases to trimming and J lost 0 bases, with 12 bases between them. This CDR3 contains 17 residues. Germline lookup yields CDR1 SGDLS and CDR2 YYNGEE. CDR3 residues: CASSVARSGPNTGELFF. The CDR3 DNA reads TGTGCCAGCAGCGTAGCCCGGAGCGGACCGAACACCGGGGAGCTGTTTTTT.

The chain couples TRBV27 to TRBJ1-1, with 9 bases matching TRBD1. Germline V gives CDR1 MNHEY, CDR2 SMNVEV (reference sequence). The CDR3 runs 19 residues. Trimming cost V 5 bases and J 0 bases; bases outside gene matches: 16. CDR3 region: CASSKDRGPSSSLNTEAFF. DNA of the CDR3: TGTGCCAGCAGTAAGGACAGGGGACCCTCAAGTTCCCTGAACACTGAAGCTTTCTTT.